This T cell receptor (beta chain) derives from a study of OX40 agonist ivuxolimab in advanced cancers. About the research overall: Six ivuxolimab dose levels, 0.01 to 10 mg/kg, were given intravenously every 2 weeks.

TCRdb's table, derived via immunoSEQ multiplex PCR, lists solely in-frame clones and lacks some. The sample contains about 17,000 clones, 92% of which appear only once. The CDR3 has 15 residues. Germline trimming cut 4 bases from V and 2 bases from J; bases unmatched to any gene: 7. CDR1 LNHNV and CDR2 YYDKDF come from the germline V gene (reference sequence). This material consisted of CD4+ or CD8+ T cells sorted from blood, taken in a trial of the OX40 agonist ivuxolimab. The V gene is TRBV15, the J gene TRBJ2-5, with 7 bases matching TRBD1. The source of this sequence is an adult with an advanced solid tumor such as melanoma, head and neck, liver or kidney cancer. CDR3 in DNA: TGTGCCACCAGCACCGGGGACAGCAGACAAGAGACCCAGTACTTC. Translation gives CATSTGDSRQETQYF.